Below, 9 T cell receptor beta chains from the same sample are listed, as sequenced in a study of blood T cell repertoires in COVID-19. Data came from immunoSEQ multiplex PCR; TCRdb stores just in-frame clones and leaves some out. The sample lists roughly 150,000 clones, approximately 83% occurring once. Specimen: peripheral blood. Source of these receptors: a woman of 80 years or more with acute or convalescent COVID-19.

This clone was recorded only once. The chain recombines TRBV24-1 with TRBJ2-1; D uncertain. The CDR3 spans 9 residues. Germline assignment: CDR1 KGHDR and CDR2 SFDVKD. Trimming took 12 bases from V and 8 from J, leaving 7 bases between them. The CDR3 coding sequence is TGTGCCTCTTCGGATGAGCAGTTCTTC. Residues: CASSDEQFF.

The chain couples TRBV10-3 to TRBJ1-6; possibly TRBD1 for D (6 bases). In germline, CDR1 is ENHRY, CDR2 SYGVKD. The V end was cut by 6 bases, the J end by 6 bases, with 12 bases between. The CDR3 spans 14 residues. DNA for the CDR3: TGTGCCATCAGCCCCGACAGGTCTAATTCACCCCTCCACTTT. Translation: CAISPDRSNSPLHF.

In nucleotides, the CDR3 is TGCGCCAGCAGCTTGGGGACTAGCGGGAGGATCGTAGATACGCAGTATTTT. Protein: CASSLGTSGRIVDTQYF. The chain has TRBV5-1 and TRBJ2-3, with TRBD2 matching over 14 bases. CDR1 is SGHRS and CDR2 is YFSETQ in the germline V gene. V was pared by 0 bases and J by 5 bases, with 5 bases of the junction left unmatched. This CDR3 is 17 amino acids long.

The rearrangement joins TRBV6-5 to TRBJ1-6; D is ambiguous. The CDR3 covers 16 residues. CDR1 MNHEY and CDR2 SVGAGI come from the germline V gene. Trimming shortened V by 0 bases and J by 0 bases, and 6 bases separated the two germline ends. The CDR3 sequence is CASSYSLNSYNSPLHF. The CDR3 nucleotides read TGTGCCAGCAGTTACTCTCTTAACTCCTATAATTCACCCCTCCACTTT.

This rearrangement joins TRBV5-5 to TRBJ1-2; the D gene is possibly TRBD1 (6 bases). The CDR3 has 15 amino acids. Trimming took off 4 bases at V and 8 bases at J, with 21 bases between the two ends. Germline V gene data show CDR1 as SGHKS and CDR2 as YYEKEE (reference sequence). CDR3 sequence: CASSPTNRALMGYTF. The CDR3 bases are TGTGCCAGCAGCCCCACGAACAGGGCCCTAATGGGCTACACCTTC.

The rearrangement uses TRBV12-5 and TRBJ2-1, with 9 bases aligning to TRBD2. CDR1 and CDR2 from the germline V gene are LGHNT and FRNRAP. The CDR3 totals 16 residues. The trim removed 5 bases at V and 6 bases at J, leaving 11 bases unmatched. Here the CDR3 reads CASGLDVAGVSNEQFF. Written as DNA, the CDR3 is TGTGCTAGTGGTCTGGACGTAGCGGGAGTGTCCAATGAGCAGTTCTTC.

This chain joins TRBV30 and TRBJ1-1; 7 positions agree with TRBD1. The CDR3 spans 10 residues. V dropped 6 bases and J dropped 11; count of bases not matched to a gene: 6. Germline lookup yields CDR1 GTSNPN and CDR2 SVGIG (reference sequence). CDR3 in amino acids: CACRQGRAFF. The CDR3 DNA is TGTGCCTGTCGACAGGGCAGGGCTTTCTTT. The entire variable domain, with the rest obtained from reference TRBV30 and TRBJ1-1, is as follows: SQTIHQWPATLVQPVGSPLSLECTVEGTSNPNLYWYRQAAGRGLQLLFYSVGIGQISSEVPQNLSASRPQDRQFILSSKKLLLSDSGFYLCACRQGRAFFGQGTRLTVV.

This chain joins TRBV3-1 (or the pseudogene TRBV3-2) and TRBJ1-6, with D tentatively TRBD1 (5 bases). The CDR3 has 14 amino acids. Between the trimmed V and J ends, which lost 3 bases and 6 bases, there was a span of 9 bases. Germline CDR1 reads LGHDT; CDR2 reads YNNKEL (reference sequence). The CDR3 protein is CASSHADSNSPLHF. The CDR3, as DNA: TGTGCCAGCAGCCATGCCGACAGTAATTCACCCCTCCACTTT.

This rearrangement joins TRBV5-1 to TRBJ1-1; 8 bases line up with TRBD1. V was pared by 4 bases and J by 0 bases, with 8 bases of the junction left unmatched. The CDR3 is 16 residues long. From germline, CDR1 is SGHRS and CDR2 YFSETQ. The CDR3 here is CASSLDRALLNTEAFF. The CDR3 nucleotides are TGCGCCAGCAGCCTGGACAGGGCCCTCCTGAACACTGAAGCTTTCTTT.